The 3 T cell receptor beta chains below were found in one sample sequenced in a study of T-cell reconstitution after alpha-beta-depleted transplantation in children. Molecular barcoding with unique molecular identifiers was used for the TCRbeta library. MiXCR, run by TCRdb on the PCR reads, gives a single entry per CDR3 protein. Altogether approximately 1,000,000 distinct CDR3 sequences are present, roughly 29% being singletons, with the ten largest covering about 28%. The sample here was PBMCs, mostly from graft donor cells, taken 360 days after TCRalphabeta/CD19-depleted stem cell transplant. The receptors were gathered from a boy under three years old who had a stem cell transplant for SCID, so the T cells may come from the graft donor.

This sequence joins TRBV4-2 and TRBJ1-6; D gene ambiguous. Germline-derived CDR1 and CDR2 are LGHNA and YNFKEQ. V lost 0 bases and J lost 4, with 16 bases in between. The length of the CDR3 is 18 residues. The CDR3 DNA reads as TGTGCCAGCAGCCAAGATTCATGGGGAGAAGCTTATAATTCACCCCTCCACTTT. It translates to CASSQDSWGEAYNSPLHF.

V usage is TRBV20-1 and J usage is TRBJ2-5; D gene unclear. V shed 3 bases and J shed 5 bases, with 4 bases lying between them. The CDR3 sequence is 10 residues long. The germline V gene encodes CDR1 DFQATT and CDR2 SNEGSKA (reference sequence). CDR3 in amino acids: CSASKETQYF. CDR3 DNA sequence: TGCAGTGCTAGTAAGGAGACCCAGTACTTC.

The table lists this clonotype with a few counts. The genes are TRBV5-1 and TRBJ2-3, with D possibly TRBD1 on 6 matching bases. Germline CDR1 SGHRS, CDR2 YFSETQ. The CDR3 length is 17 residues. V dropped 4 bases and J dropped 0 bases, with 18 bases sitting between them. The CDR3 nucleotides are TGCGCCAGCAGCCTTTCCACCGGGACACAGAGCACAGATACGCAGTATTTT. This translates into CASSLSTGTQSTDTQYF.